The sample holds many counts of the clone carrying this T cell receptor (beta chain). This sample is drawn from a study of T cells in Graves' hyperthyroidism and ophthalmopathy. The CDR3 regions of TCR beta were amplified from RNA transcripts. The primer set for the first-round RT-PCR of the TCR CDR3 was HTBI. A single record per CDR3 protein comes from TCRdb applying MiXCR to the multiplex PCR reads. The sample yields about 660,000 distinct CDR3 sequences, just under 45% seen once. CDR1 is MGHDK, CDR2 SYGVNS, per germline. CDR3 size: 13 residues. V lost 4 bases and J 6 bases, leaving 13 bases between the germline ends.

The receptor comes from an adult man with Graves' disease, either hyperthyroidism or ophthalmopathy (not recorded which). This sequence joins TRBV25-1 and TRBJ2-7; tentatively, D is TRBD2 (5 bases). The specimen was peripheral blood or thyroid tissue (not recorded which). CDR3 sequence reads: CASSVEGRGEQYF. DNA of the CDR3: TGTGCCAGCAGTGTTGAGGGCCGGGGCGAGCAGTACTTC.